One sample yielded the 22 T cell receptor beta chains listed below, sequenced in a study of blood T cell repertoires in COVID-19. Assay: immunoSEQ multiplex PCR; the TCRdb copy retains only in-frame clones and omits some. In the table there are roughly 150,000 clones, approximately 91% of which are singletons. Sample: peripheral blood. The receptors stem from a woman in her 70s with acute or convalescent COVID-19.

This clone was seen just once. The V gene is TRBV27, the J gene TRBJ1-5; TRBD1 matches 8 bases. Unmatched junction bases numbered 3, after V lost 4 bases and J lost 4 bases. This CDR3 contains 14 residues. Germline V gene lookup returns CDR1 MNHEY and CDR2 SMNVEV (reference sequence). This CDR3 is CASSSNRGNQPQHF. The CDR3 DNA reads as TGTGCCAGCAGTTCGAACAGGGGGAATCAGCCCCAGCATTTT.

J is TRBJ2-5 and V is TRBV4-1; D is undetermined. Trimming stripped 1 base from V and 2 bases from J, with 11 bases between. The CDR3 has 15 amino acids. The V gene's germline CDR1 is MGHRA and CDR2 YSYEKL. The CDR3 loop is CASSQAGFEQETQYF. In nucleotides, the CDR3 is TGCGCCAGCAGCCAAGCCGGGTTTGAGCAAGAGACCCAGTACTTC.

The V gene is TRBV28, the J gene TRBJ1-3; 7 nucleotides agree with TRBD1. After removal of 6 bases from V and 0 bases from J, the junction contained 5 bases not matched to a gene. Germline V gene data show CDR1 as MDHEN and CDR2 as SYDVKM. The CDR3 sequence is 15 residues long. Written as DNA, the CDR3 is TGTGCCAGCAGGCCCTCAGGGGGCTCTGGAAACACCATATATTTT. Encoded protein: CASRPSGGSGNTIYF.

This chain connects TRBV28 to TRBJ1-4; a weak D match, TRBD1 (6 bases). Germline assignment: CDR1 MDHEN and CDR2 SYDVKM. There are 14 residues in the CDR3. Trimming stripped 5 bases from V and 4 bases from J, with 11 bases between. This CDR3 reads CASSPTGSNEKLFF. CDR3 nucleotide sequence: TGTGCCAGCAGTCCTACAGGGAGTAATGAAAAACTGTTTTTT.

This clone was found a few times. This sequence joins TRBV7-9 and TRBJ1-4; maybe TRBD1 (7 bases). The assigned J gene may be wrong: the sequence end matches TRBJ2-2 better. This CDR3 contains 15 residues. Germline values: CDR1 SEHNR, CDR2 FQNEAQ (reference sequence). The CDR3 sequence is CASSFFRTGGSELFF. The DNA for the CDR3 is TGTGCCAGCAGCTTTTTCCGGACAGGAGGGTCGGAGCTGTTTTTT.

J is TRBJ2-3 and V is TRBV9; 9 bases are a match to TRBD2. The CDR3 extends over 16 amino acids. Trimming cost V 3 bases and J 6 bases; bases outside gene matches: 11. Germline assignment: CDR1 SGDLS and CDR2 YYNGEE. The CDR3 region is CASSGPRRGGGDTQYF. CDR3 coding DNA: TGTGCCAGCAGCGGTCCCCGGCGGGGGGGCGGGGATACGCAGTATTTT.

V gene TRBV7-8 combines with J gene TRBJ1-2, with TRBD1 identical over 12 bases. V lost 0 bases to trimming and J lost 6 bases; unmatched junction nucleotides: 11. CDR3 length: 18 amino acids. Looked up from germline, CDR1 is SGHVS and CDR2 is FQNEAQ. For the CDR3, the DNA is TGTGCCAGCAGCTTAGCGGGACAGGGGGCGAGTTTTCTACATGGCTACACCTTC. This translates into CASSLAGQGASFLHGYTF.

This clone was picked up one time. The rearrangement links TRBV5-4 to TRBJ2-3, with 13 bases fitting TRBD2. The CDR3 is 16 amino acids. V lost 4 bases and J lost 0; bases outside the gene matches: 2. CDR1 is SGHNT and CDR2 is YYREEE in the germline V gene (reference sequence). The CDR3 DNA reads TGTGCCAGCAGCACGGGACTAGCGGGAAGCACAGATACGCAGTATTTT. Its protein product is CASSTGLAGSTDTQYF.

CDR3 nucleotide sequence: TGTGCCAGCAGTGACCTGGGGGACTCTAGCACAGATACGCAGTATTTT. As protein: CASSDLGDSSTDTQYF. The V call is TRBV6-4, the J call TRBJ2-3; D perhaps matches TRBD2 (6 bases). Trimming took off 2 bases at V and 0 bases at J, with 12 bases between the two ends. Germline CDR1 and CDR2: MRHNA and SNTAGT. The length of the CDR3 is 16 residues.

The CDR3 is CAARAGRADTQYF. DNA of the CDR3: TGTGCCGCCAGGGCAGGGAGGGCAGATACGCAGTATTTT. This chain joins TRBV19 and TRBJ2-3, with 7 bases that match TRBD2. The CDR3 is 13 residues long. V trimming: 11 bases; J trimming: 4 bases; junction bases outside the gene matches: 9. Germline V lookup: CDR1 LNHDA, CDR2 SQIVND (reference sequence). The full variable domain, its missing parts supplied by reference TRBV19 and TRBJ2-3, is DGGITQSPKYLFRKEGQNVTLSCEQNLNHDAMYWYRQDPGQGLRLIYYSQIVNDFQKGDIAEGYSVSREKKESFPLTVTSAQKNPTAFYLCAARAGRADTQYFGPGTRLTVL.

This chain links TRBV11-1 with TRBJ2-7; D may be TRBD1 (6 bases). Trimming cost V 4 bases and J 6 bases, with 19 bases left between them. The CDR3 length is 15 residues. Per germline, CDR1 SGHAT and CDR2 FQDESV (reference sequence). CDR3 sequence reads: CASSSMQQGRVEQYF. As DNA, the CDR3 is TGTGCCAGCAGCTCAATGCAACAGGGTAGAGTCGAGCAGTACTTC.

The chain carries TRBV10-3 and TRBJ1-1; 7 bases are a match to TRBD1. Germline lookup yields CDR1 ENHRY and CDR2 SYGVKD. CDR3 size: 14 residues. With V trimmed by 4 bases and J by 0 bases, 2 bases remained unmatched. CDR3 coding DNA: TGTGCCATCAGTGGGGACAGAATGAACACTGAAGCTTTCTTT. Translated: CAISGDRMNTEAFF.

This rearrangement joins TRBV10-1 to TRBJ1-6; no definite D call. Trimming stripped 3 bases from V and 6 bases from J, with 12 bases between. The CDR3 totals 15 residues. Germline loops: CDR1 WNHNN, CDR2 SYGVQD (reference sequence). The CDR3 loop reads CASSEGSRLNSPLHF. CDR3 DNA: TGCGCCAGCAGTGAAGGGAGTCGACTTAATTCACCCCTCCACTTT.

The chain is built from TRBV6-5 and TRBJ2-2, with D possibly matching TRBD2 (5 bases). This CDR3 contains 14 residues. Trimming pared 6 bases from V and 1 base from J, leaving 9 bases between. Germline lookup yields CDR1 MNHEY and CDR2 SVGAGI. CDR3 region: CASSPGLNTGELFF. The CDR3 coding sequence is TGTGCCAGCAGCCCAGGACTGAACACCGGGGAGCTGTTTTTT.

A single count supports this clone. The chain combines TRBV10-2 with TRBJ2-5; TRBD2 matches at 9 bases. Germline assignment: CDR1 WSHSY and CDR2 SAAADI. Trimming took 1 base from V and 5 from J; bases not matched to a gene: 2. The CDR3 spans 14 residues. DNA for the CDR3: TGCGCCAGCAGTGAGTGGCGGGGGGGTGAGACCCAGTACTTC. Translation gives CASSEWRGGETQYF.

The rearrangement links TRBV6-6 to TRBJ1-6; 11 bases are a match to TRBD1. The CDR3 is 15 amino acids. The germline gives CDR1 MNHNY, CDR2 SVGAGI (reference sequence). The V segment lost 5 bases and the J segment 10 bases; nucleotides outside the gene matches: 7. The CDR3 DNA follows: TGTGCCAGCAGTGGTCCGGGACAGGGGGACTCACCCCTCCACTTT. Translated, it gives CASSGPGQGDSPLHF.

The rearrangement links TRBV19 to TRBJ1-2; 9 bases fit TRBD1. There are 13 residues in the CDR3. The germline CDR1 and CDR2 sequences are LNHDA and SQIVND (reference sequence). The V segment lost 6 bases and the J segment 7 bases; nucleotides outside the gene matches: 6. The CDR3 DNA is TGTGCCAGTAGGGGGACAGGGTCCCCTGGCTACACCTTC. It encodes CASRGTGSPGYTF.

The rearrangement uses TRBV7-8 and TRBJ2-3; 9 nucleotides match TRBD2. In germline, CDR1 is SGHVS, CDR2 FQNEAQ. The ends lost 3 bases at V and 3 bases at J; junction bases unmatched: 10. The CDR3 is made up of 17 amino acids. This chain's CDR3 is CASSLIPSGGKTDTQYF. The CDR3 DNA follows: TGTGCCAGCAGCTTGATTCCCAGCGGGGGGAAAACAGATACGCAGTATTTT.

This rearrangement joins TRBV7-3 to TRBJ1-2, with 8 positions matching TRBD1. There are 15 residues in the CDR3. The V segment lost 4 bases and the J segment 5 bases; nucleotides outside the gene matches: 9. CDR1 is SGHTA and CDR2 is FQGTGA in the germline V gene. The chain's CDR3 is CASSSSGGAPYGYTF. Here the CDR3 DNA reads TGTGCCAGCAGCTCCTCAGGGGGCGCGCCTTATGGCTACACCTTC.

This clone was seen a single time. The chain carries TRBV28 and TRBJ1-5, with D maybe TRBD1 (5 bases). The CDR3 totals 13 residues. Germline assignment: CDR1 MDHEN and CDR2 SYDVKM. The V end was cut by 6 bases, the J end by 3 bases, with 9 bases between. CDR3 DNA sequence: TGTGCCAGCAGCCAGGGCTCCAATCAGCCCCAGCATTTT. Its translation is CASSQGSNQPQHF.

The V gene is TRBV12-3 or TRBV12-4, the J gene TRBJ1-2; D gene uncertain. V lost 6 bases, J lost 2 bases, and 10 bases lay in between. This CDR3 has 13 residues. The CDR3 DNA reads as TGTGCCAGCAGGACCGACGGGAACTATGGCTACACCTTC. It is translated as CASRTDGNYGYTF.

A few counts support this clone. V usage is TRBV7-8 and J usage is TRBJ1-2; TRBD1 matches 8 bases. V was clipped by 5 bases and J by 6 bases; unmatched bases: 8. Per germline, CDR1 SGHVS and CDR2 FQNEAQ. The length of the CDR3 is 14 residues. The CDR3 protein is CASSPRTGLDGYTF. Here the CDR3 DNA reads TGTGCCAGCAGCCCTAGGACAGGGCTAGATGGCTACACCTTC.